Each of the 28 T cell receptor beta chains below was sequenced from the same sample in a study of CD8 T cells in ankylosing spondylitis. TCRdb reprocessed the 5' RACE reads via MiXCR and lists one record per CDR3 protein. The profile shows 800,000 to 900,000 distinct CDR3 sequences, 12% of them singletons. For these TCRs, the target antigens are not known. Findings and caveats of the study: What appeared characteristic of ankylosing spondylitis blood was a TCR beta motif of 7 or 8 highly homologous variants.

Sequenced input: blood, either unsorted or a sorted T cell fraction (not recorded which). The receptors derive from a male donor with ankylosing spondylitis.

As regards this clonotype: This sequence may be a read error, since a much larger clone differs from it by one base. The chain uses TRBV13 and TRBJ2-3; perhaps TRBD2 as D (5 bases). V was clipped by 7 bases and J by 2 bases, with 19 bases between them. Germline CDR1 reads PRHDT; CDR2 reads FYEKMQ (reference sequence). The CDR3 has 16 residues. In DNA form, the CDR3 reads TGTGCCAGCACTCGGACTGGCGTCATCCTCACAGATACGCAGTATTTT. It specifies CASTRTGVILTDTQYF.

This clonotype has more than one count but fewer than ten. The rearrangement links TRBV12-3 or TRBV12-4 to TRBJ2-7; D is tentatively TRBD1 or TRBD2 (5 bases each). Trimming cost V 3 bases and J 2 bases, with 11 bases left between them. The CDR3 has 14 residues. Here the CDR3 DNA reads TGTGCCAGCAGTTTGATGGGGACCCCCTACGAGCAGTACTTC. Translating gives CASSLMGTPYEQYF.

This clonotype was seen at least ten times. V usage is TRBV7-2 and J usage is TRBJ2-3; 12 nucleotides align to TRBD2. Germline-derived CDR1 and CDR2 are SGHTA and FQGNSA. Unmatched junction bases numbered 0, after V lost 4 bases and J lost 4 bases. CDR3 length: 14 residues. The CDR3 loop is CASSWTSGADTQYF. Written as DNA, the CDR3 is TGTGCCAGCAGCTGGACTAGCGGGGCAGATACGCAGTATTTT. Based on the CDR3 plus reference TRBV7-2 and TRBJ2-3, the full variable domain is GAGVSQSPSNKVTEKGKDVELRCDPISGHTALYWYRQSLGQGLEFLIYFQGNSAPDKSGLPSDRFSAERTGGSVSTLTIQRTQQEDSAVYLCASSWTSGADTQYFGPGTRLTVL.

This clonotype has more than one count but fewer than ten. The chain has TRBV20-1 and TRBJ2-2, with a tentative D call TRBD1 (5 bases). Germline loops: CDR1 DFQATT, CDR2 SNEGSKA (reference sequence). The CDR3 totals 15 residues. V was shortened by 6 bases and J by 2 bases, with 16 bases between the two germline ends. CDR3 coding DNA: TGCAGTGCCCACTCGGTCAGGGTAAACACCGGGGAGCTGTTTTTT. Translating gives CSAHSVRVNTGELFF.

The J gene is TRBJ1-2, the V gene TRBV7-2; 10 bases line up with TRBD1. CDR1 is SGHTA, CDR2 FQGNSA, per germline. The CDR3 runs 15 residues. V gave up 5 bases and J gave up 6 bases; unmatched junction bases: 9. The CDR3 nucleotides are TGTGCCAGCAGCATCCGCGGGGGACAGGGGAATGGCTACACCTTC. Translated, it gives CASSIRGGQGNGYTF.

On this clonotype itself: One base away lies a much larger clone, so this may be a sequencing read error. The chain recombines TRBV20-1 with TRBJ2-3; 11 positions match TRBD2. This CDR3 comprises 16 residues. Germline V gene lookup returns CDR1 DFQATT and CDR2 SNEGSKA (reference sequence). The CDR3 protein is CCARTYSGGAGDTQYF. The CDR3 DNA reads TGCTGTGCTAGGACCTATAGCGGGGGGGCAGGAGATACGCAGTATTTT.

The genes are TRBV4-3 and TRBJ2-5, with TRBD1 as a possible D gene (7 bases). CDR1 and CDR2 from the germline V gene are LGHNA and YSLEER. There are 16 residues in the CDR3. V lost 1 base to trimming and J lost 4 bases, with 16 bases between them. CDR3 loop: CASSQGGQGGVETQYF. The CDR3 coding sequence is TGCGCCAGCAGCCAAGGAGGGCAGGGGGGCGTAGAGACCCAGTACTTC.

This clonotype came up a few times. The chain links TRBV20-1 to TRBJ2-5; no definite D call. Germline CDR1 reads DFQATT; CDR2 reads SNEGSKA (reference sequence). V was clipped by 1 base and J by 5 bases, with 8 bases between them. This CDR3 is built from 12 residues. The CDR3: CSARGQRETQYF. The CDR3 DNA follows: TGCAGTGCTAGAGGGCAGAGGGAGACCCAGTACTTC.

This chain connects TRBV6-5 to TRBJ2-7; TRBD2 is a possible D gene (5 bases). The V gene's germline CDR1 is MNHEY and CDR2 SVGAGI. V was pared by 7 bases and J by 9 bases, with 13 bases between. CDR3 length equals 11 residues. The CDR3 loop is CASTSGRGQYF. In DNA, the CDR3 is TGTGCCAGCACGAGCGGAAGAGGGCAGTACTTC.

This clonotype was counted a few times. The V call is TRBV30, the J call TRBJ2-2, with 7 bases fitting TRBD1. The CDR3 has 15 amino acids. Germline loops: CDR1 GTSNPN, CDR2 SVGIG (reference sequence). V lost 0 bases, J lost 4 bases, and 5 bases stayed unmatched. The CDR3 DNA reads TGTGCCTGGAGTGTAACAGGGGCGACCACCGGGGAGCTGTTTTTT. Translation gives CAWSVTGATTGELFF.

J is TRBJ2-7 and V is TRBV7-2; TRBD1 matches 9 bases. The CDR3 contains 14 residues. The trim removed 4 bases at V and 3 bases at J, leaving 4 bases unmatched. The germline V gene encodes CDR1 SGHTA and CDR2 FQGNSA. CDR3 amino acids: CASSSRQGDYEQYF. The CDR3 DNA is TGTGCCAGCAGCTCCCGACAGGGGGACTACGAGCAGTACTTC.

This clonotype showed up many times. This rearrangement joins TRBV20-1 to TRBJ1-5; 7 bases agree with TRBD1. The CDR3 loop spans 14 amino acids. V shed 6 bases and J 2 bases; nucleotides not matched to a gene: 7. The germline CDR1 and CDR2 sequences are DFQATT and SNEGSKA (reference sequence). This CDR3 reads CSARPGGGNQPQHF. The CDR3 region has the DNA TGCAGTGCCCGACCAGGGGGAGGCAATCAGCCCCAGCATTTT.

The chain joins TRBV4-3 to TRBJ1-2; 8 bases fit TRBD1. The junction had 7 bases not matched to a gene; V was cut back by 0 bases and J by 4 bases. Germline assignment: CDR1 LGHNA and CDR2 YSLEER. The CDR3 covers 16 residues. CDR3 DNA sequence: TGCGCCAGCAGCCAAGATACAGGGGGTCTTTTCTATGGCTACACCTTC. Translation: CASSQDTGGLFYGYTF.

The chain recombines TRBV20-1 with TRBJ2-5; D uncertain. Per germline, CDR1 DFQATT and CDR2 SNEGSKA (reference sequence). Trimming removed 6 bases at V and 2 bases at J, with 13 bases between. This CDR3 has 13 residues. The CDR3 region is CSALPQVQETQYF. The CDR3 nucleotides are TGCAGTGCGCTACCTCAGGTTCAAGAGACCCAGTACTTC.

The CDR3 DNA is TGCGCCAGCAGTGTGGGGTCATTGAGTAACGAGCAGTACTTC. Amino acid sequence: CASSVGSLSNEQYF. The V gene is TRBV10-1, the J gene TRBJ2-7; D not resolved. CDR1 WNHNN and CDR2 SYGVQD come from the germline V gene (reference sequence). V was trimmed by 4 bases and J by 5 bases, leaving 15 bases between them. CDR3 size: 14 residues.

This clonotype has just a few counts. The chain carries TRBV5-1 and TRBJ1-2; 8 nucleotides line up with TRBD1. CDR1 and CDR2 from the germline V gene are SGHRS and YFSETQ. The CDR3 spans 15 residues. V was clipped by 4 bases and J by 2 bases; unmatched bases: 7. The CDR3, as DNA: TGCGCCAGCAGCAGGACAGGGAGCCTGAACTATGGCTACACCTTC. This gives the protein CASSRTGSLNYGYTF.

The chain uses TRBV20-1 and TRBJ1-5; TRBD1 might be the D (5 bases). This CDR3 spans 15 amino acids. Germline CDR1 DFQATT, CDR2 SNEGSKA (reference sequence). Trimming removed 3 bases at V and 7 bases at J, with 19 bases between. This CDR3 is CSASLDAGTGQPQHF. The DNA for the CDR3 is TGCAGTGCTAGCCTGGACGCAGGGACGGGGCAGCCCCAGCATTTT.

The chain has TRBV28 and TRBJ2-7; 9 nucleotides line up with TRBD1. The CDR3 sequence is 15 residues long. The V segment lost 2 bases and the J segment 6 bases; nucleotides outside the gene matches: 8. Germline V gene lookup returns CDR1 MDHEN and CDR2 SYDVKM. In DNA, the CDR3 is TGTGCCAGCAGTTTAAACAGGGGGCCATTACGCGAGCAGTACTTC. Its protein product is CASSLNRGPLREQYF.

This clonotype was seen a few times. The chain carries TRBV6-2 or TRBV6-3 and TRBJ2-1; 8 bases are shared with TRBD1. CDR1 and CDR2 (germline): MNHEY, SVGEGT. CDR3 length: 13 residues. V lost 2 bases and J lost 9; bases outside the gene matches: 3. The CDR3: CASSYQGAAEQFF. DNA for the CDR3: TGTGCCAGCAGTTACCAGGGGGCCGCTGAGCAGTTCTTC.

This clonotype has only a few counts. The chain is built from TRBV29-1 and TRBJ1-1; TRBD1 matches at 8 bases. This CDR3 comprises 12 residues. With 7 bases clipped from V and 8 bases from J, the junction kept 9 bases outside the gene matches. Per the germline V gene, CDR1 is SQVTM and CDR2 is ANQGSEA. CDR3 bases: TGCAGCGCCGACAGGGGCGCGGGCGAAGCTTTCTTT. This encodes CSADRGAGEAFF.

Regarding this clonotype: One end of the junction does not line up with germline, which may come from a read error. The chain's CDR3 is CATSFWSNQPQHF. CDR3 sequence (DNA): TGTGCCACCAGCTTCTGGAGCAATCAGCCCCAGCATTTT. The chain carries TRBV7-2 and TRBJ1-5; D is uncertain. Germline V CDR1 and CDR2: SGHTA, FQGNSA. The CDR3 has 13 residues.

This clonotype was recorded many times. The chain employs TRBV13 and TRBJ2-7; a weak D match, TRBD2 (6 bases). Germline V gives CDR1 PRHDT, CDR2 FYEKMQ (reference sequence). V was clipped by 5 bases and J by 6 bases, with 23 bases between them. The CDR3 sequence is 16 residues long. DNA of the CDR3: TGTGCCAGCAGCCAACTTCCGGGAGACTCCTTTGGCGAGCAGTACTTC. Its translation: CASSQLPGDSFGEQYF.

The J gene is TRBJ1-4, the V gene TRBV9, with D uncertain. The V gene's germline CDR1 is SGDLS and CDR2 YYNGEE. This CDR3 spans 16 amino acids. The V end lost 0 bases, the J end lost 4 bases, and 13 bases lay between the germline ends. The CDR3 coding sequence is TGTGCCAGCAGCGTAGGAAGTCTCGTGGATAATGAAAAACTGTTTTTT. This translates into CASSVGSLVDNEKLFF.

The chain carries TRBV6-4 and TRBJ2-1, with no clear D. V was shortened by 4 bases and J by 8 bases, with 12 bases between the two germline ends. Per the germline V gene, CDR1 is MRHNA and CDR2 is SNTAGT. This CDR3 region has 13 residues. DNA of the CDR3: TGTGCCAGCAGTGCGAATAGTCAGGATGAGCAGTTCTTC. It translates to CASSANSQDEQFF.

The CDR3 is CATTSGGTSGDNEQFF. CDR3 DNA: TGTGCCACCACCTCGGGTGGGACTAGCGGGGACAATGAGCAGTTCTTC. V is TRBV24-1 and J is TRBJ2-1; 13 positions agree with TRBD2. V gave up 8 bases and J gave up 5 bases; unmatched junction bases: 8. This CDR3 has 16 residues. Per germline, CDR1 KGHDR and CDR2 SFDVKD.

The chain recombines TRBV6-2 or TRBV6-3 with TRBJ1-1; D is undetermined. The CDR3 spans 14 residues. Germline CDR1 and CDR2: MNHEY and SVGEGT. Trimming pared 7 bases from V and 0 bases from J, leaving 12 bases between. This CDR3 is CASTDPSMNTEAFF. DNA for the CDR3: TGTGCCAGCACGGACCCGTCAATGAACACTGAAGCTTTCTTT.

V gene TRBV4-2 combines with J gene TRBJ2-1, with unresolved D. Germline V gene sequence: CDR1 LGHNA, CDR2 YNFKEQ. There are 14 residues in the CDR3. V lost 1 base and J 3 bases, leaving 7 bases between the germline ends. The CDR3 bases are TGTGCCAGCAGCCAAGCCTCGGACTACAATGAGCAGTTCTTC. This encodes CASSQASDYNEQFF.

The table lists this clonotype with a few counts. The V call is TRBV6-1, the J call TRBJ1-5; D is ambiguous. The V and J ends lost 4 bases and 2 bases respectively, with 12 bases between them. Germline V gene sequence: CDR1 MNHNS, CDR2 SASEGT. The length of the CDR3 is 15 residues. CDR3 DNA: TGTGCCAGCAGTGTGACACTGGCGGGCAATCAGCCCCAGCATTTT. Residues: CASSVTLAGNQPQHF.